One sample yielded the 13 T cell receptor beta chains listed below, sequenced in a study of blood T cell repertoires in COVID-19 (TCRdb year 2020). Library construction relied on the immunoSEQ multiplex PCR assay. TCRdb took this table from immuneACCESS and kept in-frame rearrangements with V and J called. Such tables lack part of the clones; where checked against another copy, unresolved V genes explain under half of the gap, and the rest is unexplained. Within this sample are some 170,000 clones, with 80% to 90% of them counted one time only. The ten largest make up 3% to 4.5% of the sample. What was sequenced was peripheral blood. The receptor source for this set is a woman aged 55-70 years who had recovered from COVID-19.

The gene calls are TRBV5-1 and TRBJ2-1; 15 nucleotides align to TRBD2. V gave up 3 bases and J gave up 12 bases; unmatched junction bases: 4. Germline CDR1 SGHRS, CDR2 YFSETQ. This CDR3 contains 14 residues. The CDR3 spells CASSSGLAGGRQFF. In nucleotides, the CDR3 is TGCGCCAGCAGCTCCGGACTAGCGGGGGGGCGGCAGTTCTTC.

The chain is built from TRBV20-1 and TRBJ2-7; TRBD2 is a possible D gene (6 bases). The CDR3 has 12 amino acids. Trimming removed 3 bases at V and 5 bases at J, with 11 bases between. The V gene's germline CDR1 is DFQATT and CDR2 SNEGSKA (reference sequence). CDR3 bases: TGCAGTGCTAGTAGGCGGGGAGACGAGCAGTACTTC. Translated: CSASRRGDEQYF.

The chain couples TRBV19 to TRBJ1-4, with a possible D match to TRBD1 (6 bases). The CDR3 extends over 16 amino acids. The V end lost 7 bases, the J end lost 5 bases, and 20 bases lay between the germline ends. Germline lookup yields CDR1 LNHDA and CDR2 SQIVND (reference sequence). CDR3 DNA: TGTGCCAGTACGGGGGGCGAAGTAAGGGACAATGAAAAACTGTTTTTT. Translation: CASTGGEVRDNEKLFF.

This chain connects TRBV10-1 to TRBJ2-7; 8 nucleotides agree with TRBD2. The CDR3 contains 15 residues. Germline lookup yields CDR1 WNHNN and CDR2 SYGVQD (reference sequence). J lost 0 bases, V lost 9 bases, and 10 bases had no gene match. The CDR3 region is CARLTVAGNSYEQYF. The CDR3 bases are TGCGCCAGATTAACGGTAGCGGGGAACTCCTACGAGCAGTACTTC.

V is TRBV4-1 and J is TRBJ1-2, with 8 bases aligning to TRBD1. The CDR3 totals 15 residues. Germline V CDR1 and CDR2: MGHRA, YSYEKL. The trim removed 3 bases at V and 4 bases at J, leaving 7 bases unmatched. CDR3 sequence reads: CASSHKTTGVYGYTF. The CDR3 coding sequence is TGCGCCAGCAGCCATAAAACGACAGGGGTCTATGGCTACACCTTC.

The chain links TRBV2 to TRBJ1-2; 7 bases fit TRBD1. Losses at the gene ends were 3 bases for V and 6 bases for J; bases not matched to a gene: 4. The CDR3 loop spans 13 amino acids. Germline values: CDR1 SNHLY, CDR2 FYNNEI. The CDR3 protein is CASSDDRVHGYTF. The CDR3 DNA reads TGTGCCAGCAGTGATGACAGGGTTCATGGCTACACCTTC.

This rearrangement joins TRBV18 to TRBJ1-1; D call uncertain. V dropped 3 bases and J dropped 11 bases, with 13 bases sitting between them. The germline V gene has CDR1 KGHSH and CDR2 LQKENI. CDR3 length equals 12 residues. The chain's CDR3 is CASSPEEGRAFF. DNA for the CDR3: TGTGCCAGCTCACCTGAGGAAGGGAGGGCTTTCTTT.

The chain is built from TRBV5-5 and TRBJ2-5; no clear D. Germline V gene data show CDR1 as SGHKS and CDR2 as YYEKEE (reference sequence). Trimming removed 4 bases from V and 5 bases from J, with 9 bases in between. The CDR3 length is 12 residues. In nucleotides, the CDR3 is TGTGCCAGCAGCCCCGAGGCGGAGACCCAGTACTTC. The encoded protein is CASSPEAETQYF.

The chain employs TRBV5-1 and TRBJ2-2, with D possibly matching TRBD2 (6 bases). This CDR3 comprises 14 residues. Trimming cost V 3 bases and J 4 bases, with 10 bases left between them. Germline V CDR1 and CDR2: SGHRS, YFSETQ. DNA for the CDR3: TGCGCCAGCAGCTCGGGGGACCCCACCGGGGAGCTGTTTTTT. Encoded protein: CASSSGDPTGELFF.

The J gene is TRBJ1-2, the V gene TRBV5-4; 7 bases fit TRBD1. Germline V lookup: CDR1 SGHNT, CDR2 YYREEE (reference sequence). V lost 4 bases, J lost 4 bases, and 10 bases stayed unmatched. This CDR3 region has 15 residues. CDR3 loop: CASSIGTESTYGYTF. The CDR3 DNA reads as TGTGCCAGCAGCATTGGGACAGAAAGTACCTATGGCTACACCTTC.

The chain is built from TRBV24-1 and TRBJ2-2; TRBD2 might be the D (7 bases). Trimming left V 4 bases short and J 3 bases short, with 14 bases between. The CDR3 runs to 16 residues. Germline CDR1 is KGHDR and CDR2 is SFDVKD. DNA of the CDR3: TGTGCCACCAGTGAAGAGGGGGGGGCTTACACCGGGGAGCTGTTTTTT. It codes for CATSEEGGAYTGELFF.

The rearrangement uses TRBV7-6 and TRBJ1-2, with 7 nucleotides matching TRBD1. Germline loops: CDR1 SGHVS, CDR2 FNYEAQ. This CDR3 comprises 15 residues. The V segment lost 5 bases and the J segment 5 bases; nucleotides outside the gene matches: 11. The CDR3 region has the DNA TGTGCCAGCAGCCCCCAGACAGGGCGAAGGTATGGCTACACCTTC. Protein sequence: CASSPQTGRRYGYTF.

The chain carries TRBV27 and TRBJ1-2, with unresolved D. Per germline, CDR1 MNHEY and CDR2 SMNVEV (reference sequence). The V and J ends lost 2 bases and 3 bases respectively, with 10 bases between them. The CDR3 totals 14 residues. The CDR3 here is CASSLREGHYGYTF. CDR3 nucleotide sequence: TGTGCCAGCAGTTTACGAGAGGGCCACTATGGCTACACCTTC.